This T cell receptor (beta chain) emerged from a study of metastatic and nonmetastatic thyroid tumors. TCRdb reprocessed the PCR reads via MiXCR. The table includes tens of thousands of clones, about 29% detected once. There are 15 residues in the CDR3. Per the germline V gene, CDR1 is MNHNS and CDR2 is SASEGT. Trimming took 8 bases from V and 10 from J; bases not matched to a gene: 14. No patient received treatment before thyroid surgery. Sequencing was performed on blood. V gene TRBV6-1 combines with J gene TRBJ1-1; 12 nucleotides match TRBD1. The TCR sequence derives from a female donor with papillary thyroid cancer or a benign thyroid nodule (not recorded which). Some clones in this sample may be carry-over from other donors' samples. CDR3 region: CASVWGQGANTVAFF. DNA for the CDR3: TGTGCCAGCGTGTGGGGACAGGGGGCGAACACGGTAGCTTTCTTT.